Following are 32 T cell receptor beta chains from one sample sequenced in a study of long-term antiretroviral therapy in people with HIV. Version v3.0 of the immunoSEQ assay ran at survey level. TCRdb keeps only in-frame clones here, not all; method: immunoSEQ multiplex PCR. The sample lists some 33,000 clones, roughly 80% occurring once. The sequences come from unsorted PBMCs, collected 0.6 years after starting antiretroviral therapy. Every receptor here comes from a man between 18 and 35 years old with HIV.

This clone is categorized as large. This sequence joins TRBV7-9 and TRBJ1-3; 7 positions agree with TRBD1. The CDR3 covers 16 residues. V lost 3 bases and J lost 3; bases outside the gene matches: 8. From germline, CDR1 is SEHNR and CDR2 FQNEAQ (reference sequence). This CDR3 reads CASSFSTGRDGNTIYF. The CDR3 DNA reads as TGTGCCAGCAGCTTCTCGACAGGGAGAGATGGAAACACCATATATTTT.

The J gene is TRBJ2-3, the V gene TRBV5-1, with D possibly TRBD1 on 6 matching bases. The germline V gene encodes CDR1 SGHRS and CDR2 YFSETQ. The CDR3 extends over 15 amino acids. V was trimmed by 2 bases and J by 4 bases, leaving 14 bases between them. CDR3 sequence: CASSLGTSLADTQYF. CDR3 nucleotides: TGCGCCAGCAGCTTAGGGACATCTCTCGCAGATACGCAGTATTTT.

The chain is built from TRBV27 and TRBJ2-5; TRBD1 is a possible D gene (5 bases). Deletions cut 5 bases from V and 4 bases from J, with 17 bases between. The CDR3 is 15 residues long. Per the germline V gene, CDR1 is MNHEY and CDR2 is SMNVEV (reference sequence). The CDR3 DNA sequence: TGTGCCAGCAGTACCCGGACATTACTTGGAGAGACCCAGTACTTC. This translates into CASSTRTLLGETQYF.

In this sample, this clone turned up a few times. This sequence joins TRBV20-1 and TRBJ1-2, with TRBD1 matching 7 bases. V dropped 2 bases and J dropped 8; count of bases not matched to a gene: 2. The CDR3 runs to 11 residues. Looked up from germline, CDR1 is DFQATT and CDR2 is SNEGSKA (reference sequence). The CDR3 spells CSARTDRGYTF. Written as DNA, the CDR3 is TGCAGTGCTAGAACGGACAGGGGCTACACCTTC.

The J gene is TRBJ1-2, the V gene TRBV6-1; possible D gene TRBD1, 5 bases. This CDR3 comprises 13 residues. Trimming took off 7 bases at V and 7 bases at J, with 16 bases between the two ends. From germline, CDR1 is MNHNS and CDR2 SASEGT. CDR3 nucleotide sequence: TGTGCCAGCATACGGGACCTGAGGCTTGGCTACACCTTC. This gives the protein CASIRDLRLGYTF.

The chain is built from TRBV10-2 and TRBJ2-1; 7 positions match TRBD2. The CDR3 totals 13 residues. Trimming took 11 bases from V and 4 from J; bases not matched to a gene: 8. Germline V lookup: CDR1 WSHSY, CDR2 SAAADI. In DNA, the CDR3 is TGCGCCGTAAAAGCGGGACTATACAATGAGCAGTTCTTC. Protein: CAVKAGLYNEQFF.

The chain couples TRBV4-1 to TRBJ2-7; 11 nucleotides align to TRBD2. V lost 8 bases, J lost 2 bases, and 5 bases stayed unmatched. The CDR3 spans 14 residues. The V gene's germline CDR1 is MGHRA and CDR2 YSYEKL. The CDR3 sequence is CASQGTSGPYEQYF. The CDR3 bases are TGCGCCAGCCAAGGGACTAGCGGACCCTACGAGCAGTACTTC.

The chain has TRBV7-2 and TRBJ2-2; no reliable D call. This CDR3 is built from 14 residues. V was pared by 1 base and J by 2 bases, with 5 bases between. CDR1 and CDR2 (germline): SGHTA, FQGNSA. CDR3 in amino acids: CASSLDSNTGELFF. The CDR3 DNA follows: TGTGCCAGCAGCTTAGACTCCAACACCGGGGAGCTGTTTTTT. Using reference TRBV7-2 and TRBJ2-2 for the parts outside the CDR3, the full variable domain is GAGVSQSPSNKVTEKGKDVELRCDPISGHTALYWYRQSLGQGLEFLIYFQGNSAPDKSGLPSDRFSAERTGGSVSTLTIQRTQQEDSAVYLCASSLDSNTGELFFGEGSRLTVL.

The chain combines TRBV29-1 with TRBJ2-2; 7 bases match TRBD1. Germline V CDR1 and CDR2: SQVTM, ANQGSEA. This CDR3 has 14 residues. V was pared by 1 base and J by 3 bases, with 2 bases of the junction left unmatched. The CDR3 bases are TGCAGCGTTGAAGGGCAGGGGGACACCGGGGAGCTGTTTTTT. It codes for CSVEGQGDTGELFF.

The chain carries TRBV7-2 and TRBJ1-2, with D possibly TRBD1 on 6 matching bases. Trimming left V 5 bases short and J 5 bases short, with 9 bases between. CDR3 length: 12 amino acids. Germline V CDR1 and CDR2: SGHTA, FQGNSA. CDR3 DNA sequence: TGTGCCAGCAGCCCACAGGGTTATGGCTACACCTTC. Translated: CASSPQGYGYTF.

In nucleotides, the CDR3 is TGTGCCAGCAGTTACCGGGACAGGCCTAACAATGAGCAGTTCTTC. The encoded protein is CASSYRDRPNNEQFF. The chain recombines TRBV6-5 with TRBJ2-1; 8 bases align to TRBD1. The CDR3 consists of 15 residues. Germline V lookup: CDR1 MNHEY, CDR2 SVGAGI. The junction had 5 bases not matched to a gene; V was cut back by 2 bases and J by 5 bases.

J is TRBJ2-6 and V is TRBV6-6, with 8 nucleotides matching TRBD2. The CDR3 totals 16 residues. V shed 7 bases and J 0 bases; nucleotides not matched to a gene: 5. CDR1 and CDR2 from the germline V gene are MNHNY and SVGAGI (reference sequence). The CDR3 DNA follows: TGTGCCAGCACAACGGGAGGGTACTCTGGGGCCAACGTCCTGACTTTC. Translating gives CASTTGGYSGANVLTF.

The rearrangement links TRBV6-1 to TRBJ1-4; 7 nucleotides align to TRBD1. In germline, CDR1 is MNHNS, CDR2 SASEGT. This CDR3 has 15 residues. The ends lost 8 bases at V and 4 bases at J; junction bases unmatched: 10. The CDR3 protein is CASQPDRAFNEKLFF. CDR3 nucleotide sequence: TGTGCCAGCCAACCTGACAGGGCCTTTAATGAAAAACTGTTTTTT.

The J gene is TRBJ2-1, the V gene TRBV9; TRBD2 might be the D (5 bases). CDR3 size: 13 residues. Trimming pared 3 bases from V and 9 bases from J, leaving 13 bases between. Germline loops: CDR1 SGDLS, CDR2 YYNGEE. CDR3 sequence: CASSDSLVTEQFF. The CDR3, as DNA: TGTGCCAGCAGCGACTCACTAGTAACTGAGCAGTTCTTC.

The chain carries TRBV19 and TRBJ2-1, with TRBD2 matching over 7 bases. This CDR3 is 15 amino acids long. V gave up 4 bases and J gave up 5 bases; unmatched junction bases: 8. CDR1 and CDR2 from the germline V gene are LNHDA and SQIVND (reference sequence). As DNA, the CDR3 is TGTGCCAGTAGTACCCGTCTAGCGGCAAACAATGAGCAGTTCTTC. Residues: CASSTRLAANNEQFF. Full variable domain (remainder filled in from reference TRBV19 and TRBJ2-1): DGGITQSPKYLFRKEGQNVTLSCEQNLNHDAMYWYRQDPGQGLRLIYYSQIVNDFQKGDIAEGYSVSREKKESFPLTVTSAQKNPTAFYLCASSTRLAANNEQFFGPGTRLTVL.

This clone was recorded only once. The CDR3 DNA sequence: TGTGCCAGCTCACCCGAGTTAGGGAGCGAAAAACTGTTTTTT. This translates into CASSPELGSEKLFF. This chain joins TRBV18 and TRBJ1-4; no clear D. The CDR3 spans 14 residues. CDR1 is KGHSH, CDR2 LQKENI, per germline. V was clipped by 3 bases and J by 8 bases, with 13 bases between them.

The chain has TRBV11-3 and TRBJ2-6; tentative D call: TRBD2 (5 bases). This CDR3 comprises 15 residues. With 1 base removed from V and 4 bases from J, the gap between germline ends came to 8 bases. The germline V gene has CDR1 SGHNT and CDR2 YENEEA. The CDR3 DNA is TGTGCCAGCAGCTTAGGAGGGTCAGGGGCCAACGTCCTGACTTTC. Translation gives CASSLGGSGANVLTF.

This chain links TRBV5-1 with TRBJ1-2, with D possibly being TRBD1 (5 bases). Germline lookup yields CDR1 SGHRS and CDR2 YFSETQ. CDR3 length: 17 amino acids. The ends were cut back, 4 bases at V and 4 bases at J, with 23 bases in the middle. In DNA, the CDR3 is TGCGCCAGCAGCCCATCGGGACCGACGACGGGTGTCTATGGCTACACCTTC. The encoded protein is CASSPSGPTTGVYGYTF.

This chain connects TRBV4-3 to TRBJ1-1, with unresolved D. The CDR3 is made up of 14 amino acids. The V end was cut by 0 bases, the J end by 0 bases, with 5 bases between. Germline lookup yields CDR1 LGHNA and CDR2 YSLEER. The CDR3 DNA reads as TGCGCCAGCAGCCAAGACGGGCTGAACACTGAAGCTTTCTTT. This encodes CASSQDGLNTEAFF.

V and J are TRBV27 and TRBJ1-4, with TRBD1 matching over 9 bases. The germline V gene has CDR1 MNHEY and CDR2 SMNVEV (reference sequence). V lost 4 bases to trimming and J lost 0 bases; unmatched junction nucleotides: 6. There are 17 residues in the CDR3. The CDR3 loop is CASSSLDRGTTNEKLFF. CDR3 nucleotides: TGTGCCAGCAGTTCCCTGGACAGGGGAACAACTAATGAAAAACTGTTTTTT.

The genes are TRBV5-4 and TRBJ2-1, with unresolved D. The CDR3 covers 13 residues. CDR1 SGHNT and CDR2 YYREEE come from the germline V gene (reference sequence). The ends were cut back, 4 bases at V and 0 bases at J, with 5 bases in the middle. The CDR3 is CASSPSSYNEQFF. Here the CDR3 DNA reads TGTGCCAGCAGCCCGAGCTCCTACAATGAGCAGTTCTTC.

The chain links TRBV19 to TRBJ1-2, with D maybe TRBD1 (5 bases). The germline CDR1 and CDR2 sequences are LNHDA and SQIVND (reference sequence). The CDR3 loop spans 13 amino acids. The germline V and J ends were trimmed by 7 bases and 4 bases, with 13 bases remaining between them. CDR3 sequence (DNA): TGTGCCAGTACTCTGCGGGACGGCTATGGCTACACCTTC. It translates to CASTLRDGYGYTF.

The chain recombines TRBV27 with TRBJ2-2; 8 nucleotides line up with TRBD2. This CDR3 spans 18 amino acids. CDR1 is MNHEY and CDR2 is SMNVEV in the germline V gene (reference sequence). V shed 6 bases, J shed 0 bases, and the junction held 12 bases outside the gene matches. The CDR3 is CASREQPLAGPNTGELFF. CDR3 nucleotides: TGTGCCAGCAGAGAACAACCCCTAGCGGGCCCGAACACCGGGGAGCTGTTTTTT.

V gene TRBV9 combines with J gene TRBJ2-7; 12 nucleotides agree with TRBD2. Germline V gene sequence: CDR1 SGDLS, CDR2 YYNGEE. Unmatched junction bases numbered 7, after V lost 4 bases and J lost 5 bases. There are 15 residues in the CDR3. The CDR3 nucleotides read TGTGCCAGCAGCAAGACTAGCGGGAGTTTAAACGAGCAGTACTTC. The encoded protein is CASSKTSGSLNEQYF.

Notes on this clone: Sequence at one end of the junction differs from germline and may be a read error. The CDR3 sequence: CASSLVAGAPDTQYF. The CDR3 nucleotides read TGTGCTAGCAGCTTAGTAGCGGGAGCCCCAGATACGCAGTATTTT. The chain is built from TRBV7-7 and TRBJ2-3; 9 nucleotides line up with TRBD2. CDR1 is SSHAT and CDR2 is FNYEAQ in the germline V gene (reference sequence). This CDR3 comprises 15 residues.

The J gene is TRBJ2-7, the V gene TRBV19; TRBD2 matches 13 bases. The CDR3 is 21 residues long. Trimming cost V 4 bases and J 0 bases; bases outside gene matches: 18. Germline V gene lookup returns CDR1 LNHDA and CDR2 SQIVND (reference sequence). The DNA of the CDR3 is TGTGCCAGTAGTAATTTGGGACTAGCGGGAAAAGCTCTAGGGGCCTCCTACGAGCAGTACTTC. Protein product: CASSNLGLAGKALGASYEQYF.

This clone was detected once. The V and J genes are TRBV28 and TRBJ2-7, with 9 bases aligning to TRBD1. V lost 6 bases, J lost 6 bases, and 12 bases stayed unmatched. This CDR3 is 15 amino acids long. The V gene's germline CDR1 is MDHEN and CDR2 SYDVKM. This CDR3 is CASRTPGTGLAEQYF. The CDR3 nucleotides read TGTGCCAGCAGAACCCCCGGGACAGGGTTAGCCGAGCAGTACTTC.

This chain uses TRBV11-2 with TRBJ1-5; D is perhaps TRBD1 (6 bases). V was clipped by 3 bases and J by 5 bases, with 11 bases between them. Germline CDR1 is SGHAT and CDR2 is FQNNGV. CDR3 length: 14 amino acids. The CDR3 nucleotides are TGTGCCAGCAGCTTGGGGGCAGGGGATCAGCCCCAGCATTTT. Translating it yields CASSLGAGDQPQHF.

This sequence joins TRBV7-2 and TRBJ2-3, with 10 positions matching TRBD2. The J segment lost 5 bases and the V segment lost 2 bases, leaving 7 bases of the junction unmatched. CDR3 length equals 16 residues. CDR1 is SGHTA, CDR2 FQGNSA, per germline. In DNA form, the CDR3 reads TGTGCCAGCAGCTTATCAGCGGGAGGGCCTAGAGATACGCAGTATTTT. This translates into CASSLSAGGPRDTQYF. The variable domain in full, completed from reference TRBV7-2 and TRBJ2-3, reads GAGVSQSPSNKVTEKGKDVELRCDPISGHTALYWYRQSLGQGLEFLIYFQGNSAPDKSGLPSDRFSAERTGGSVSTLTIQRTQQEDSAVYLCASSLSAGGPRDTQYFGPGTRLTVL.

The V and J genes are TRBV9 and TRBJ2-2; tentatively, D is TRBD2 (6 bases). The germline V gene has CDR1 SGDLS and CDR2 YYNGEE. With 6 bases removed from V and 0 bases from J, the gap between germline ends came to 15 bases. This CDR3 has 16 amino acids. CDR3: CASTDRDSSNTGELFF. CDR3 coding DNA: TGTGCCAGCACCGATCGGGACTCCTCGAACACCGGGGAGCTGTTTTTT.

This clone is medium-sized by share. The chain has TRBV28 and TRBJ2-7, with 9 bases identical to TRBD1. Per the germline V gene, CDR1 is MDHEN and CDR2 is SYDVKM. The CDR3 length is 17 residues. The J segment lost 6 bases and the V segment lost 5 bases, leaving 17 bases of the junction unmatched. CDR3 amino acids: CASSLSYGTGTTSEQYF. The CDR3 DNA is TGTGCCAGCAGTCTATCCTACGGGACAGGGACTACTAGCGAGCAGTACTTC.

In this sample, this clone turned up once. The V gene is TRBV7-2, the J gene TRBJ2-4; no reliable D call. Trimming stripped 5 bases from V and 0 bases from J, with 8 bases between. The CDR3 covers 14 residues. Germline loops: CDR1 SGHTA, CDR2 FQGNSA. The CDR3 nucleotides read TGTGCCAGCAGCAGCACTCTAGCCAAAAACATTCAGTACTTC. This gives the protein CASSSTLAKNIQYF.